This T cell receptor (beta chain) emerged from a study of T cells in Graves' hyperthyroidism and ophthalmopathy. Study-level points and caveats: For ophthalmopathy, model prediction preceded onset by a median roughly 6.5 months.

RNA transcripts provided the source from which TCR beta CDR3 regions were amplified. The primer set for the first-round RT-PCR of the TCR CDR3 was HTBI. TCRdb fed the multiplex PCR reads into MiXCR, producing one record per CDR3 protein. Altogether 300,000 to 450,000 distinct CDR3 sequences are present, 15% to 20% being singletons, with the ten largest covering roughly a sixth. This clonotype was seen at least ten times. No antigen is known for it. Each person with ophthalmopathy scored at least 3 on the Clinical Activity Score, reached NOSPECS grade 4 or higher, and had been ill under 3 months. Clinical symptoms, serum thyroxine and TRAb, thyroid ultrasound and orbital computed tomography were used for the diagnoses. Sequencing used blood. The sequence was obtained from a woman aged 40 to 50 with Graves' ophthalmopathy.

CDR3 protein: CASSYAGANTEAFF. The DNA of the CDR3 is TGTGCCAGCAGTTACGCAGGGGCGAACACTGAAGCTTTCTTT. The chain is built from TRBV6-5 and TRBJ1-1, with a tentative D call TRBD1 (6 bases). CDR3 length: 14 amino acids. CDR1 is MNHEY and CDR2 is SVGAGI in the germline V gene. V lost 2 bases and J lost 1, with 8 bases in between.